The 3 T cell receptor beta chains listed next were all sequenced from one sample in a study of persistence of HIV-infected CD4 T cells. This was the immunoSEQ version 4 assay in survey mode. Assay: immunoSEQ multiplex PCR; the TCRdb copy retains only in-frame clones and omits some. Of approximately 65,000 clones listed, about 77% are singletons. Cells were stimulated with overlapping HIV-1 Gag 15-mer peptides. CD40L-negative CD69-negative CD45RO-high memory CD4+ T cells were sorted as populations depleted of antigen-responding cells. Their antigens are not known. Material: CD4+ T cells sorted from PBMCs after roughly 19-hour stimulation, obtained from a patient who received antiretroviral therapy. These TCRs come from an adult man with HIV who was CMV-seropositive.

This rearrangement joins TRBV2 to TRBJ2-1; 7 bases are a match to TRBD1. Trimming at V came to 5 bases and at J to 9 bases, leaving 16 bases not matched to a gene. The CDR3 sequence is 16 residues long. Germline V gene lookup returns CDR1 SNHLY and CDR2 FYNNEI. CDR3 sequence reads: CASSPDRVGGGGEQFF. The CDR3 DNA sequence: TGTGCCAGCAGTCCCGACAGGGTAGGGGGTGGGGGTGAGCAGTTCTTC.

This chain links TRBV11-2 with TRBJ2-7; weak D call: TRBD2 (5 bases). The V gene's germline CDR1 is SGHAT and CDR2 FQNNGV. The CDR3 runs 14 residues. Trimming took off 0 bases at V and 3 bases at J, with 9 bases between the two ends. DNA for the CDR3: TGTGCCAGCAGCTTAGAAGATGGGAGCTACGAGCAGTACTTC. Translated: CASSLEDGSYEQYF.

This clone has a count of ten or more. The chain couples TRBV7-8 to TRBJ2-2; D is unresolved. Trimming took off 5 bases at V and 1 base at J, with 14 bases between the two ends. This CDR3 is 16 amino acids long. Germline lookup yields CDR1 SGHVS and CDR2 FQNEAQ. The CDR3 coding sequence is TGTGCCAGCAGCCCAGGACCGCTAGGGAACACCGGGGAGCTGTTTTTT. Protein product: CASSPGPLGNTGELFF.